This T cell receptor (beta chain) was observed in a study of cytomegalovirus exposure and HLA in healthy donors. A remark on this clone: Additional DNA sequences in this sample encode the identical CDR3.

Both 60 Vbeta primers and 13 Jbeta primers went into the PCR. Repertoires were generated with immunoSEQ multiplex PCR, while TCRdb's copy carries only in-frame clones and drops some. The profile covers 65,000 to 75,000 clones, with roughly two thirds appearing a single time and over 15% taken by the ten largest. The sequenced material came from PBMCs. The source is a man aged 35 to 55 in good health and CMV-seropositive.

CDR3 loop: CAWSVRRTGGFVSNQPQHF. The CDR3 DNA follows: TGTGCCTGGAGTGTACGACGGACAGGGGGATTCGTCAGCAATCAGCCCCAGCATTTT. The V and J genes are TRBV30 and TRBJ1-5; 10 bases match TRBD1. V lost 0 bases to trimming and J lost 1 base; unmatched junction nucleotides: 12. Germline V gene data show CDR1 as GTSNPN and CDR2 as SVGIG (reference sequence). The CDR3 spans 19 residues. Full variable domain (rest looked up from reference TRBV30 and TRBJ1-5): SQTIHQWPATLVQPVGSPLSLECTVEGTSNPNLYWYRQAAGRGLQLLFYSVGIGQISSEVPQNLSASRPQDRQFILSSKKLLLSDSGFYLCAWSVRRTGGFVSNQPQHFGDGTRLSIL.